This T cell receptor (beta chain) was retrieved from a study of CD4+ T cells in melanoma (dated 2022 in TCRdb). Context from the whole study: Neoantigen-specific CD4+ T cells in human melanoma were investigated in the study.

As for this clone: There is no known antigen for this receptor. No much larger clonotype is one base removed from it; base qualities were not supplied.

The donors were melanoma patients. The method was the immunoSEQ multiplex PCR assay. TCRdb obtained this table from immuneACCESS and retained in-frame rearrangements with V and J assigned. These tables miss some clones; where compared with another copy, unresolved V genes account for less than half of the shortfall, and the remainder is unexplained. For this sample there are more than 110,000 clones; about nine tenths appear just once. More than 1.5% of the sample lies in the top ten. Here is what the overall study found, with its caveats: Neoantigen-specific CD4+ T cells were reported to be correlated with the function of CD8+ T cells, macrophages and B cells. According to the report, neoantigen-specific CD4+ T cells in melanoma displayed diverse differentiation states.

This TCR was recovered from a human donor with melanoma.

CDR3 reads: CASSHGGLRGNTIYF. The base sequence is TGCGCCAGCAGCCATGGCGGTTTACGTGGAAACACCATATATTTT. The sequence joins TRBV4-1 to TRBJ1-3, with the D gene too uncertain to name. At the junction V is shortened by 3 bases and J by 3 bases, with 12 bases in between. According to the germline V gene, CDR1 reads MGHRA and CDR2 reads YSYEKL. The CDR3 holds 15 amino acids from the cysteine to the phenylalanine. The kept DNA is CDR3 alone, 45 bases in frame from the first base.